The source of this TCR beta chain is a study of T-cell memory formation after mild COVID-19. Findings and limits, study-wide: Clones contracting across day 15 to 85 had a balanced CD4/CD8 profile; later expanding clones leaned CD4+.

TCRdb itself ran the 5' RACE reads through MiXCR, one entry per CDR3 protein. Among roughly 400,000 distinct CDR3 sequences, roughly 18% were seen once, and the ten largest hold 20% to 25%. About this clonotype: The antigen remains undetermined.

Germline V lookup: CDR1 SGHRS, CDR2 YFSETQ. Trimming cost V 4 bases and J 3 bases; bases outside gene matches: 8. The CDR3 consists of 15 residues. The source is a man aged 18-30 years who had mild COVID-19 (a few samples of this study predate the infection). Cell type and time point are not known. The rearrangement uses TRBV5-1 and TRBJ1-1; the match to TRBD1 covers 8 bases. The specimen was PBMCs or a T cell subset sorted from them (not recorded which). The CDR3 region is CASSPSDRVYTEAFF. As DNA, the CDR3 is TGCGCCAGCAGCCCATCGGACAGGGTGTACACTGAAGCTTTCTTT.